This T cell receptor (beta chain) was observed in a study of T cells in Graves' hyperthyroidism and ophthalmopathy. Regarding the study as a whole: Ophthalmopathy and stable hyperthyroidism were told apart by a 13 V-J model.

Template material for amplifying TCR beta CDR3 regions consisted of RNA transcripts. HTBI primers drove first-round RT-PCR of the TCR CDR3. Each CDR3 protein is one row after TCRdb ran MiXCR on the multiplex PCR reads. The sample carries some 530,000 distinct CDR3 sequences, about 20% recorded once. This clonotype was seen many times. Its antigen remains unidentified. Uncontrolled infection, other autoimmune disease, pregnancy or lactation led to exclusion. Sequencing used blood. This clonotype was sampled from a woman between 65 and 79 years old with Graves' ophthalmopathy.

CDR3 in DNA: TGTGCCAGCAGCCAAGGGGCAGGGGAAGCTTTCTTT. Translated, it gives CASSQGAGEAFF. The chain is built from TRBV3-1 and TRBJ1-1, with a possible D match to TRBD1 (5 bases). With 1 base removed from V and 8 bases from J, the gap between germline ends came to 8 bases. In germline, CDR1 is LGHDT, CDR2 YNNKEL (reference sequence). The CDR3 is 12 residues long.